This T cell receptor (beta chain) derives from a study of a mutant IDH1 vaccine in newly diagnosed glioma. CDR1 is LNHDA, CDR2 SQIVND, per germline (reference sequence). The germline V and J ends were trimmed by 4 bases and 2 bases, with 8 bases remaining between them. The CDR3 consists of 13 residues. Time point: week 5, during vaccination. The vaccine gave 300 ug of a 20-mer mutant IDH1 peptide subcutaneously per dose. Method: immunoSEQ multiplex PCR; TCRdb's copy keeps in-frame clones and lacks some. The sample carries approximately 10,000 clones, around 87% recorded once. Note on this clone: Its target is not known.

This rearrangement joins TRBV19 to TRBJ1-1, with a tentative D call TRBD1 (6 bases). The sequenced sample was PBMCs, obtained from a glioma patient whose treatment included an IDH1 peptide vaccine. This clonotype originated in a woman between 40 and 55 years old with glioma. Some clones in this sample may be carry-over from other donors' samples. The CDR3 DNA follows: TGTGCCAGTAGTACAGGGGCCAACACTGAAGCTTTCTTT. Protein product: CASSTGANTEAFF.